Sequencing of this T cell receptor beta chain was carried out in a study of blood T cell repertoires in COVID-19. Study-wide background: From the United States, Italy and Spain came samples of acute and convalescent COVID-19.

Clones were read by immunoSEQ multiplex PCR, and TCRdb kept only the in-frame ones, dropping some. The data contain roughly 57,000 clones, 75% to 95% of them singletons. Source material: peripheral blood. The clonotype originates from an elderly man with acute or convalescent COVID-19.

The CDR3 sequence: CASSLGQNQPQHF. Written as DNA, the CDR3 is TGTGCCAGCAGCTTGGGGCAGAATCAGCCCCAGCATTTT. The rearrangement joins TRBV5-4 to TRBJ1-5; no clear D. The CDR3 has 13 amino acids. V was clipped by 0 bases and J by 4 bases, with 5 bases between them. Germline V gene data show CDR1 as SGHNT and CDR2 as YYREEE (reference sequence).